Listed below are T cell receptor beta chains from one sample, sequenced in a study of early T cells in non-severe SARS-CoV-2 infection. TCRdb re-called the 5' RACE reads through MiXCR, storing one row per CDR3 protein. This table holds some 30,000 distinct CDR3 sequences, 4.7% found once. Sequenced input: whole blood. The source is an adult who was a healthcare worker with PCR-confirmed SARS-CoV-2 infection or an uninfected control (not recorded which). Both conserved end residues are part of each CDR3. Each record gives: V gene, J gene, D gene, clone size, CDR3 length, CDR3 DNA, CDR3 protein. D genes are given only for firm matches. Clone size is shown for a subset of rows, as once, few, many or a class of expanded clone.

v_gene: TRBV9; j_gene: TRBJ1-2; d_gene: -; abundance: many; len: 15; CDR3nt: TGTGCCAGCAGCGCTACAATGAGGGCTAACTATGGCTACACCTTC; CDR3aa: CASSATMRANYGYTF
v_gene: TRBV20-1; j_gene: TRBJ1-1; d_gene: -; abundance: many; len: 13; CDR3nt: TGCAGTGCGGATTCTGCGTCGAACACTGAAGCTTTCTTT; CDR3aa: CSADSASNTEAFF
v_gene: TRBV12-3/TRBV12-4; j_gene: TRBJ2-1; d_gene: TRBD1; abundance: many; len: 14; CDR3nt: TGTGCCAGCAGTTCCTGGACAGGGGGGAATGAGCAGTTCTTC; CDR3aa: CASSSWTGGNEQFF
v_gene: TRBV29-1; j_gene: TRBJ2-5; d_gene: -; abundance: few; len: 12; CDR3nt: TGCAGCGCCTTGGACAGCCAAGAGACCCAGTACTTC; CDR3aa: CSALDSQETQYF
v_gene: TRBV6-2/TRBV6-3; j_gene: TRBJ2-7; d_gene: TRBD1; abundance: many; len: 15; CDR3nt: TGTGCCAGCAGACCGGGACAGGGGGCCTGGTACGAGCAGTACTTC; CDR3aa: CASRPGQGAWYEQYF
v_gene: TRBV11-1; j_gene: TRBJ1-2; d_gene: -; abundance: many; len: 15; CDR3nt: TGTGCCAGCAGCCCCACATCGACAGGACTGGATGGCTACACCTTC; CDR3aa: CASSPTSTGLDGYTF
v_gene: TRBV7-2; j_gene: TRBJ2-3; d_gene: -; abundance: many; len: 12; CDR3nt: TGTGCCAGCAGCTTCAGCACAGATACGCAGTATTTT; CDR3aa: CASSFSTDTQYF
v_gene: TRBV28; j_gene: TRBJ2-1; d_gene: -; abundance: many; len: 15; CDR3nt: TGTGCCAGCAGTTTATCGGGGGCTAAGGACAATGAGCAGTTCTTC; CDR3aa: CASSLSGAKDNEQFF
v_gene: TRBV10-2; j_gene: TRBJ1-1; d_gene: -; abundance: many; len: 13; CDR3nt: TGCGCCAGCAGCGAGACACCGTCTTCGATGGCTTTCTTT; CDR3aa: CASSETPSSMAFF
v_gene: TRBV20-1; j_gene: TRBJ1-2; d_gene: TRBD1; abundance: many; len: 17; CDR3nt: TGCAGTGCTCTCACTCAGGGGGGACAGGGGGTTAACTATGGCTACACCTTC; CDR3aa: CSALTQGGQGVNYGYTF
v_gene: TRBV5-1; j_gene: TRBJ2-6; d_gene: -; abundance: many; len: 14; CDR3nt: TGCGCCAGCAGCGCCTCCTCTGGGGCCAACGTCCTGACTTTC; CDR3aa: CASSASSGANVLTF
v_gene: TRBV6-5; j_gene: TRBJ2-7; d_gene: TRBD1; abundance: few; len: 15; CDR3nt: TGTGCCAGCAATCGTCCGGGACAGGGCCGAAACGAGCAGTACTTC; CDR3aa: CASNRPGQGRNEQYF
v_gene: TRBV10-1; j_gene: TRBJ1-6; d_gene: -; abundance: many; len: 13; CDR3nt: TGCGCCAATCCGGGACGCATTAATTCACCCCTCCACTTT; CDR3aa: CANPGRINSPLHF
v_gene: TRBV28; j_gene: TRBJ2-6; d_gene: TRBD2; abundance: -; len: 18; CDR3nt: TGTGCCAGCAGTGGCCAGAGCGGGGGGGCCTCTGGGGCCAACGTCCTGACTTTC; CDR3aa: CASSGQSGGASGANVLTF
v_gene: TRBV24-1; j_gene: TRBJ1-1; d_gene: -; abundance: many; len: 13; CDR3nt: TGTGCCACCAGTGATTGGTTGAACACTGAAGCTTTCTTT; CDR3aa: CATSDWLNTEAFF
v_gene: TRBV20-1; j_gene: TRBJ2-7; d_gene: TRBD1; abundance: many; len: 14; CDR3nt: TGCAGTGCTAGCAAGGACAGGGTCCAATTAATGCAGTACTTC; CDR3aa: CSASKDRVQLMQYF
v_gene: TRBV20-1; j_gene: TRBJ2-7; d_gene: TRBD1; abundance: few; len: 14; CDR3nt: TGCAGTGCGGGGGACAGCCCTCCCCTCTACGAGCAGTACTTC; CDR3aa: CSAGDSPPLYEQYF
v_gene: TRBV19; j_gene: TRBJ1-3; d_gene: -; abundance: many; len: 15; CDR3nt: TGTGCCAGTAGTATGGACAGATTCTATGGAAACACCATATATTTT; CDR3aa: CASSMDRFYGNTIYF
v_gene: TRBV7-2; j_gene: TRBJ2-5; d_gene: TRBD2; abundance: -; len: 17; CDR3nt: TGTGCCAGCAGCTTAGGGGCCCTAGCGGGGTACCAAGAGACCCAGTACTTC; CDR3aa: CASSLGALAGYQETQYF
v_gene: TRBV7-6; j_gene: TRBJ2-1; d_gene: -; abundance: -; len: 11; CDR3nt: TGTGCCAGCAGCATAGGGACGCCGCAGTTCTTC; CDR3aa: CASSIGTPQFF
v_gene: TRBV29-1; j_gene: TRBJ2-7; d_gene: -; abundance: -; len: 15; CDR3nt: TGCAGCGTTGAAGAGCCGGAGACGGGCTCCTACGAGCAGTACTTC; CDR3aa: CSVEEPETGSYEQYF
v_gene: TRBV5-4; j_gene: TRBJ2-3; d_gene: TRBD2; abundance: few; len: 16; CDR3nt: TGTGCCAGCAGCTTGCTACGGGGGGGCCCGTCAGATACGCAGTATTTT; CDR3aa: CASSLLRGGPSDTQYF
v_gene: TRBV2; j_gene: TRBJ1-6; d_gene: -; abundance: many; len: 14; CDR3nt: TGTGCCAGCAGCGGACCCATCTATAATTCACCCCTCCACTTT; CDR3aa: CASSGPIYNSPLHF
v_gene: TRBV3-1; j_gene: TRBJ1-5; d_gene: -; abundance: many; len: 12; CDR3nt: TGTGCCAGCAGCCAAGGCGGACAGCCCCAGCATTTT; CDR3aa: CASSQGGQPQHF
v_gene: TRBV5-1; j_gene: TRBJ2-7; d_gene: -; abundance: many; len: 14; CDR3nt: TGCGCCAGCAGCTTGGCGCAGGGGACGGGCGAGCAGTACTTC; CDR3aa: CASSLAQGTGEQYF
v_gene: TRBV20-1; j_gene: TRBJ1-4; d_gene: -; abundance: few; len: 12; CDR3nt: TGCAGCCCTATTGCAACTAATGAAAAACTGTTTTTT; CDR3aa: CSPIATNEKLFF